The clone carrying this T cell receptor beta chain was observed many times. V lost 1 base, J lost 1 base, and 9 bases stayed unmatched. The CDR3 totals 18 residues. CDR1 and CDR2 from the germline V gene are MNHEY and SMNVEV (reference sequence). The sample is drawn from a study of T cells in Graves' hyperthyroidism and ophthalmopathy. From RNA transcripts, TCR beta CDR3 regions were amplified. A first-round RT-PCR of the TCR CDR3 used the HTBI primer set. In TCRdb, the multiplex PCR reads were re-called with MiXCR into one record per CDR3 protein. Of about 560,000 distinct CDR3 sequences in the sample, about 15% were seen once.

The sequenced material came from blood. The clonotype comes from a woman in her 40s with Graves' hyperthyroidism. The J gene is TRBJ1-2, the V gene TRBV27, with 10 bases fitting TRBD1. This CDR3 is CASSLFGRDRGLNYGYTF. CDR3 sequence (DNA): TGTGCCAGCAGTTTATTTGGGCGGGACAGGGGCCTTAACTATGGCTACACCTTC.